There are a few counts of the clone carrying this TCR beta chain. Its antigen is not identified. This entry comes from a study of T-cell reconstitution after alpha-beta-depleted transplantation in children. V was pared by 1 base and J by 2 bases, with 10 bases between. CDR3 length equals 14 residues. Germline loops: CDR1 SGHRS, CDR2 YFSETQ. Notes on the study in general: Newly produced T cells mostly accounted for T-cell counts and diversity one year post-transplant. Surviving recipient T cells and thymic progenitors accounted for the high day-60 TCRbeta diversity observed in some patients.

Preparation of the TCRbeta library used unique molecular identifiers. From the PCR reads, TCRdb called clonotypes with MiXCR, one entry per CDR3 protein. The sample includes 700,000 to 950,000 distinct CDR3 sequences, roughly 16% of them seen just once. The source material was PBMCs, mostly from graft donor cells, sampled 360 days after TCRalphabeta/CD19-depleted stem cell transplant. The chain recombines TRBV5-1 with TRBJ2-7; D call uncertain. The sequence derives from a male patient between 5 and 17 years old who had a stem cell transplant for acute lymphoblastic leukemia, so the T cells may come from the graft donor. CDR3 sequence reads: CASSLWQSTYEQYF. CDR3 sequence (DNA): TGCGCCAGCAGCTTGTGGCAGTCTACCTACGAGCAGTACTTC.